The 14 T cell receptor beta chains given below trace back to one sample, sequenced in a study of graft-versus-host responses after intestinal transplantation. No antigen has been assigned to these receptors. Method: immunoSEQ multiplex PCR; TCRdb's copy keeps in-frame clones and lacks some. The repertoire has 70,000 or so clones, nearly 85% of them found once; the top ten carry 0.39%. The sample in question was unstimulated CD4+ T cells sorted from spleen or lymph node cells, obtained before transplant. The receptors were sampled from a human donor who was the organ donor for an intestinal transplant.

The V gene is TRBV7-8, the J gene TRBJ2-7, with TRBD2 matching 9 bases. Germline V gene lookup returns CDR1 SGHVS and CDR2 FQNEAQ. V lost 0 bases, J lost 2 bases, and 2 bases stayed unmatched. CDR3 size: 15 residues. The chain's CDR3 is CASSLAGGGAYEQYV. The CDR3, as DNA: TGTGCCAGCAGCTTAGCTGGCGGGGGGGCCTACGAGCAGTACGTC.

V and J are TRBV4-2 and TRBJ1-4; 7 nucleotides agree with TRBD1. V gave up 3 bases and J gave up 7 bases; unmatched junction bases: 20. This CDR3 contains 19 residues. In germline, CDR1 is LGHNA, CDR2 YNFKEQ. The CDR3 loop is CASSHEKFKGAGGGEKLFF. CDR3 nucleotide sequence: TGTGCCAGCAGCCACGAAAAATTTAAAGGGGCAGGGGGAGGTGAAAAACTGTTTTTT.

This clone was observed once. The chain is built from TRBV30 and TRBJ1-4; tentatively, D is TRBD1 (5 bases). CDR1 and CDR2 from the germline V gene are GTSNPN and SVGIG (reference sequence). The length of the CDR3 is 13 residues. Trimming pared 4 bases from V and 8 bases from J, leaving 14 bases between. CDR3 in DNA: TGTGCCTGGATTGGTGGCCAGGGCGAAAAACTGTTTTTT. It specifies CAWIGGQGEKLFF.

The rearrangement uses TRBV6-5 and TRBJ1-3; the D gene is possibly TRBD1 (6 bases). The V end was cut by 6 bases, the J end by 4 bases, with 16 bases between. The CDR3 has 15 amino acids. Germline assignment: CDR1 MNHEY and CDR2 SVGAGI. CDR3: CASRETGWLGNTIYF. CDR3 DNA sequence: TGTGCCAGCAGGGAAACAGGGTGGCTCGGAAACACCATATATTTT.

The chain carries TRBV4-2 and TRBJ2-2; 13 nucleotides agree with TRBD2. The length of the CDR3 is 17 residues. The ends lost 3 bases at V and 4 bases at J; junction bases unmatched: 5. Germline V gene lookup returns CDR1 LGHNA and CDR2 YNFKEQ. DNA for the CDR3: TGTGCCAGCAGCCAGGGACGACTAGCGGGGGGCACCGGGGAGCTGTTTTTT. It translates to CASSQGRLAGGTGELFF.

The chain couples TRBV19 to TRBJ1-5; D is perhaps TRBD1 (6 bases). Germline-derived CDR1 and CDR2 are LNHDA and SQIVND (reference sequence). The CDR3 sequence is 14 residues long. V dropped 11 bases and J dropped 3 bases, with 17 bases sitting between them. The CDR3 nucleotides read TGTGCCTGCACGACAGGAGACTACAATCAGCCCCAGCATTTT. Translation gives CACTTGDYNQPQHF. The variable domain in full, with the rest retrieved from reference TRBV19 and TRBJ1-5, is DGGITQSPKYLFRKEGQNVTLSCEQNLNHDAMYWYRQDPGQGLRLIYYSQIVNDFQKGDIAEGYSVSREKKESFPLTVTSAQKNPTAFYLCACTTGDYNQPQHFGDGTRLSIL.

The CDR3, as DNA: TGTGCCAGCAGTATCGGGAACGCGAACACCGGGGAGCTGTTTTTT. Translating gives CASSIGNANTGELFF. This chain joins TRBV27 and TRBJ2-2; possibly TRBD2 for D (5 bases). The CDR3 runs to 15 residues. The germline V gene encodes CDR1 MNHEY and CDR2 SMNVEV (reference sequence). V lost 5 bases to trimming and J lost 0 bases, with 10 bases between them.

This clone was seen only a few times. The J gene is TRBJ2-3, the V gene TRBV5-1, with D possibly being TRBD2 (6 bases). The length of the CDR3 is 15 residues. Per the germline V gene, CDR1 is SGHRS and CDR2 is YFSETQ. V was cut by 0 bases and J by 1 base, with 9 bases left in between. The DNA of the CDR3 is TGCGCCAGCAGCTTGGTGGGGGGAGGCACAGATACGCAGTATTTT. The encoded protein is CASSLVGGGTDTQYF.

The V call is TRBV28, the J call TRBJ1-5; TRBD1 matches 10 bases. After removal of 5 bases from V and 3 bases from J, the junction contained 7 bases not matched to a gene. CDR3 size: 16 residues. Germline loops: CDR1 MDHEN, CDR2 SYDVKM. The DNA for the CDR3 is TGTGCCAGCAGTCCTCGACAGGGGGCGGACAATCAGCCCCAGCATTTT. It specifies CASSPRQGADNQPQHF.

CDR3 DNA sequence: TGTGCCAGCAGCTTAGTCCGACTAGCTAATGAGCAGTTCTTC. Its protein is CASSLVRLANEQFF. The chain joins TRBV13 to TRBJ2-1, with 7 positions matching TRBD2. The CDR3 is 14 amino acids. V lost 1 base, J lost 7 bases, and 4 bases stayed unmatched. The V gene's germline CDR1 is PRHDT and CDR2 FYEKMQ (reference sequence).

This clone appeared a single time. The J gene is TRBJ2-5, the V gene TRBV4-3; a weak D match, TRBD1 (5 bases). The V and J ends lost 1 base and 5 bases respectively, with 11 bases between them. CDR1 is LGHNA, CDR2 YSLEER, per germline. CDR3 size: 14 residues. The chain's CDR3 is CASSQGTGGETQYF. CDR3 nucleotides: TGCGCCAGCAGCCAAGGAACAGGCGGCGAGACCCAGTACTTC.

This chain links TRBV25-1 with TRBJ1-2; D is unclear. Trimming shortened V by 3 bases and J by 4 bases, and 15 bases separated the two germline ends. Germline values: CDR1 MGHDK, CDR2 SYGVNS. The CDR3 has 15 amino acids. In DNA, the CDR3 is TGTGCCAGCAGTGACCCGACTGCGGTAGTCTATGGCTACACCTTC. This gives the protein CASSDPTAVVYGYTF.

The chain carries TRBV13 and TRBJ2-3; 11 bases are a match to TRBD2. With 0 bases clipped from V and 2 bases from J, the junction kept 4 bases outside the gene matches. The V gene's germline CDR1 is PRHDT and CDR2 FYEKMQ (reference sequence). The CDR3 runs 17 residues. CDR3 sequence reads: CASSLGASGGFTDTQYF. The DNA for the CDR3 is TGTGCCAGCAGCTTAGGGGCTAGCGGGGGGTTCACAGATACGCAGTATTTT.

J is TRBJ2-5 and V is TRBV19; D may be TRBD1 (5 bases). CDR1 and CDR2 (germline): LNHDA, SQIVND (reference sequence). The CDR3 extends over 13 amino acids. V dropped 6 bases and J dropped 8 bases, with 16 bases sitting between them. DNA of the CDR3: TGTGCCAGTAGGCGACAGTACCCAAGTACCCAGTACTTC. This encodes CASRRQYPSTQYF.